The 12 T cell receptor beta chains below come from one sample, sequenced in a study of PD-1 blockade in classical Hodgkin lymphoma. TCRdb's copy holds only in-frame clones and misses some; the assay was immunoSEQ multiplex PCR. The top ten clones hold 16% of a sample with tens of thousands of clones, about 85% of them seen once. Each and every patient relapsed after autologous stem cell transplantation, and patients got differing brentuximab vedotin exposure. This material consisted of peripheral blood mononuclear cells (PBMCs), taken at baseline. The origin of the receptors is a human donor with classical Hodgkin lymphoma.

This CDR3 is CASSTRTGDETQYF. For the CDR3, the DNA is TGTGCCAGCAGCACCCGGACAGGAGACGAGACCCAGTACTTC. The V and J genes are TRBV7-2 and TRBJ2-5; 7 nucleotides match TRBD1. The germline V gene has CDR1 SGHTA and CDR2 FQGNSA. The CDR3 is 14 residues long. V lost 5 bases to trimming and J lost 5 bases; unmatched junction nucleotides: 8.

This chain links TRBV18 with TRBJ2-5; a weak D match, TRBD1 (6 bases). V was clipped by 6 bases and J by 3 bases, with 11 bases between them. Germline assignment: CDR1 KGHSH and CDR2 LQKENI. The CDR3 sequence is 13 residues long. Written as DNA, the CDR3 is TGTGCCAGCTCGCCCGGACAGAAAGAGACCCAGTACTTC. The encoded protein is CASSPGQKETQYF.

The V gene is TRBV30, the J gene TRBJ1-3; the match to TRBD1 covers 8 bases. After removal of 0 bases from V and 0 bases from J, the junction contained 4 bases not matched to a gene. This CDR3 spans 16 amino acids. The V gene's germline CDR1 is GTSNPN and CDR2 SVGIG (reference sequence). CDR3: CAWSVWDRSSGNTIYF. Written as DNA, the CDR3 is TGTGCCTGGAGTGTATGGGACAGGAGCTCTGGAAACACCATATATTTT.

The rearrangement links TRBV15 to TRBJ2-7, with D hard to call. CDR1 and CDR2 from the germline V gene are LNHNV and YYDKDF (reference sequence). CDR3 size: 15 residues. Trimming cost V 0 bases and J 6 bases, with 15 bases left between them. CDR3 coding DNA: TGTGCCACCAGCAGAGAACTGACGATCTTCGGCGAGCAGTACTTC. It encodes CATSRELTIFGEQYF.

CDR3 sequence: CASSLARTNSNQPQHF. In DNA, the CDR3 is TGTGCCAGCAGCTTAGCGCGGACAAATAGCAATCAGCCCCAGCATTTT. This chain links TRBV7-8 with TRBJ1-5; a weak D match, TRBD1 (5 bases). Trimming pared 0 bases from V and 0 bases from J, leaving 9 bases between. The V gene's germline CDR1 is SGHVS and CDR2 FQNEAQ. This CDR3 is built from 16 residues. Full variable domain (rest looked up from reference TRBV7-8 and TRBJ1-5): GAGVSQSPRYKVAKRGQDVALRCDPISGHVSLFWYQQALGQGPEFLTYFQNEAQLDKSGLPSDRFFAERPEGSVSTLKIQRTQQEDSAVYLCASSLARTNSNQPQHFGDGTRLSIL.

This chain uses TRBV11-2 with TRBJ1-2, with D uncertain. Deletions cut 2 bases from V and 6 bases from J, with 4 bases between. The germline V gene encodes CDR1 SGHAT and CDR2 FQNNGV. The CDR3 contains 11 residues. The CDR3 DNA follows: TGTGCCAGCAGCTTAAGAGATGGCTACACCTTC. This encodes CASSLRDGYTF.

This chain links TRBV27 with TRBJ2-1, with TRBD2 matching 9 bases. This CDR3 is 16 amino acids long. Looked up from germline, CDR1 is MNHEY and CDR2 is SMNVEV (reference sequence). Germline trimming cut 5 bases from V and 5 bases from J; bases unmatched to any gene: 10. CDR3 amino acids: CASSAPREGPDNEQFF. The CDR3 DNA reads TGTGCCAGCAGTGCGCCGCGGGAGGGCCCGGACAATGAGCAGTTCTTC.

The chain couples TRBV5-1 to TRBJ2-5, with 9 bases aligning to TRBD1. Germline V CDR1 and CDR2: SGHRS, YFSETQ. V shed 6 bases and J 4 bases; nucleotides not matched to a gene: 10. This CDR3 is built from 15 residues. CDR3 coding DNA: TGCGCCAGCAAACCCAGCACAGGGGGCGCAGAGACCCAGTACTTC. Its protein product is CASKPSTGGAETQYF.

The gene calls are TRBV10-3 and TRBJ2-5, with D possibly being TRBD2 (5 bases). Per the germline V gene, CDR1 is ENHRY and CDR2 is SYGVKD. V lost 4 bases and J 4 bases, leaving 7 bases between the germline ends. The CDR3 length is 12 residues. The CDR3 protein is CAISASGETQYF. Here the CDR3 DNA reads TGTGCCATCAGTGCAAGCGGAGAGACCCAGTACTTC.

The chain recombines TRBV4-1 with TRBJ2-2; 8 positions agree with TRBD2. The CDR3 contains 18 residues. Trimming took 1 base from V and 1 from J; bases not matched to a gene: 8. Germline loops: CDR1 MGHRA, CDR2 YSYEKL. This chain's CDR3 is CASSQGPFSGKNTGELFF. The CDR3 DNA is TGCGCCAGCAGCCAAGGACCGTTTAGCGGGAAGAACACCGGGGAGCTGTTTTTT.

CDR3 sequence (DNA): TGCGCCAGCAGCTCTAAACGCACAGATACGCAGTATTTT. It yields the protein CASSSKRTDTQYF. The chain links TRBV5-1 to TRBJ2-3; D gene unclear. V dropped 3 bases and J dropped 1 base, with 6 bases sitting between them. CDR3 length equals 13 residues. Germline loops: CDR1 SGHRS, CDR2 YFSETQ.

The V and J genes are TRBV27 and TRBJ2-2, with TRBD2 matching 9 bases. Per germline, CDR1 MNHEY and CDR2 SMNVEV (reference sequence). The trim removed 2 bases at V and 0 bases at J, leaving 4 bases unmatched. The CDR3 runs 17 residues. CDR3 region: CASSLRLAGSNTGELFF. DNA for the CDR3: TGTGCCAGCAGTTTACGCCTAGCGGGGTCGAACACCGGGGAGCTGTTTTTT.